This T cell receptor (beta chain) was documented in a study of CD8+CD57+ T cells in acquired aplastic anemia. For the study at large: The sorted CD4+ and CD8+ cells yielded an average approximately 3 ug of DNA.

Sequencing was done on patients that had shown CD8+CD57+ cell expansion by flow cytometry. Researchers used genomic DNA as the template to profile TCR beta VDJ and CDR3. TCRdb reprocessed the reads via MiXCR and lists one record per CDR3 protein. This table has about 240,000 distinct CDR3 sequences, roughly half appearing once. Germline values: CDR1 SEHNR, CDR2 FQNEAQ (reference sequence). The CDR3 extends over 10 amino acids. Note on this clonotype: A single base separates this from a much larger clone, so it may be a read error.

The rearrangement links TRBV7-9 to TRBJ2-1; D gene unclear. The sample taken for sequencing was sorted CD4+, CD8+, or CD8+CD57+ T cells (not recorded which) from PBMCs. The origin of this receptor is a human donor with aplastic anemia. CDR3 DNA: TGTGCCGGCAGCTTGGGTGAGCAGTTCTTC. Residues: CAGSLGEQFF.